This T cell receptor (beta chain) was captured by sequencing in a study of OX40 agonist ivuxolimab in advanced cancers. Germline V CDR1 and CDR2: SGHRS, YFSETQ. With 6 bases clipped from V and 4 bases from J, the junction kept 9 bases outside the gene matches. The CDR3 contains 15 residues. This clone was counted a single time. Only in-frame clones appear in the TCRdb table, and some are missing; sequencing was by immunoSEQ multiplex PCR. The table records tens of thousands of clones, approximately 90% of them present only once. The sequence derives from an adult with an advanced solid tumor such as melanoma, head and neck, liver or kidney cancer. The gene calls are TRBV5-1 and TRBJ2-1, with 8 bases that match TRBD1. The source was CD4+ or CD8+ T cells sorted from blood, collected in a trial of the OX40 agonist ivuxolimab. CDR3 loop: CASISSGTGYNEQFF. DNA for the CDR3: TGCGCCAGCATAAGCTCCGGGACAGGATACAATGAGCAGTTCTTC.